This T cell receptor beta chain is drawn from a study of T cell responses to AZD1222 COVID-19 vaccine (dated by TCRdb to about 2021). At the level of the whole study: TCR sequencing was performed for about 250 trial participants, of whom 200 to 220 were given two doses of AZD1222 and around 25 were given two doses of MenACWY control vaccine. Trial participants were enrolled by age into subgroups of 18-55, 56-69 and 70-plus years, and about 150, 27 and 61 TCR-sequenced participants, respectively, were included in these subgroups. What the work shows at the level of the full study, not this receptor alone: The whole spike protein was spanned by vaccine-associated CD4 TCRs, and dominant responses were seen in regions 160-218 and 743-854. Epitopes outside the regions mutated in the B.1.351 and B.1.1.7 variants were reportedly recognized by nearly half of the unique spike-specific TCRs. After two AZD1222 doses, both the breadth and the depth of spike-specific TCRs were significantly higher than at day 0 and than in MenACWY recipients. Participants were mostly white British and included more females than males, and it was suggested by the authors that clonal diversity may have been underestimated. Only five to seven AZD1222 recipients were SARS-CoV-2 seropositive at baseline, limiting conclusions about previously exposed vaccinees. The 56-69-year group was small, and its depth increase did not reach significance, likely because of low power. Because no day 14 peak-response samples were available, repertoires were characterized only after the peak T cell response.

The CDR3 has 17 amino acids, counting the end cysteine and phenylalanine. The entry retains the CDR3 DNA only, 51 bases that are in frame from base 1. CDR1 and CDR2 are drawn from the germline V gene: SGHRS, YFSETQ. Trimming takes 4 bases from V and 2 bases from J, and the germline ends sit 19 bases apart. The CDR3 regions of human TCRbeta chains were subjected to immunosequencing. The source study handled its data this way. TCRs in the repertoires were matched against a reference library of SARS-CoV-2-specific TCRs that had been generated with the MIRA antigen-specificity platform. Breadth was defined as the fraction of unique TCRs that were SARS-CoV-2-associated, and depth was defined as the fraction of total T cells that were SARS-CoV-2-associated. Using the MIRA data, every spike-specific TCR was mapped to the spike region that the TCR reacted to and assigned to either a CD4 or a CD8 class. Log10-transformed breadth and depth values were compared by one-way ANOVA with Sidak's multiple comparisons tests. In its TCRdb copy, this immuneACCESS table keeps in-frame sequences only and misses some clones. Where compared with another copy, unresolved V genes explain less than half of these, and the others have no known cause. That table supplies the V and J calls and clone size; D and trimming were determined from the DNA. The sample includes roughly 96,000 clones, with over 75% observed a single time. Over 10% of the sample is held by the ten biggest clonotypes.

The time point tag for this specimen amounts to: about 28 days (+/-7) after the second vaccine dose. AZD1222 recipients given second doses at about 4 weeks or at about 12 weeks were pooled, since spike-specific TCR depth and breadth were not found to differ between the two schedules. Vaccinee samples came from UK trials COV001 and COV002, including a single-blind randomized controlled phase 2/3 trial of AZD1222 (ChAdOx1 nCoV-19) in healthy adults. For TCRbeta chain sequencing, PBMC samples from trial participants were taken at day 0 and at day 28 after the second dose. Comments on this clone: Its antigen remains undetermined. Base qualities were left out, and no much larger clone turns up one base away.

The source was peripheral blood, collected 28 days after the second AZD1222 dose. The chain links TRBV5-1 with TRBJ1-3; no D gene is confidently identified. This TCR came from an adult who received the AZD1222 COVID-19 vaccine. The CDR3 here reads CASSLTAGLDAGNTIYF. The DNA sequence is as follows: TGCGCCAGCAGCCTCACGGCCGGGTTGGATGCTGGAAACACCATATATTTT.